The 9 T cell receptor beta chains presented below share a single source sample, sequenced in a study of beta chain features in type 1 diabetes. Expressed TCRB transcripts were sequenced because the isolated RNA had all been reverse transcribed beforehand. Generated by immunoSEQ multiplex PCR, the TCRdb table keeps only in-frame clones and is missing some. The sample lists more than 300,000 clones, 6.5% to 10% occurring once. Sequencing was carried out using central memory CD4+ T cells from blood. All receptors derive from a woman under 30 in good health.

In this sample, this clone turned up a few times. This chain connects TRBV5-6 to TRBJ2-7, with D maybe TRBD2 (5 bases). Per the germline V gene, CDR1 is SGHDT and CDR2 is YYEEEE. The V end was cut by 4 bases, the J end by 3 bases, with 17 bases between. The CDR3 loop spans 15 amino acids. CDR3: CASSQTGQEVYEQYF. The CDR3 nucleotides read TGTGCCAGCAGCCAAACCGGCCAGGAGGTCTACGAGCAGTACTTC.

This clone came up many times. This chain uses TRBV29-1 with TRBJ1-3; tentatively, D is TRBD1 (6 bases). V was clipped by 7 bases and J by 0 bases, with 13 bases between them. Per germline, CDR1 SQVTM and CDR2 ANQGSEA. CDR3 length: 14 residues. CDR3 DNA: TGCAGCGCATTGGACAGTGACTCTGGAAACACCATATATTTT. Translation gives CSALDSDSGNTIYF.

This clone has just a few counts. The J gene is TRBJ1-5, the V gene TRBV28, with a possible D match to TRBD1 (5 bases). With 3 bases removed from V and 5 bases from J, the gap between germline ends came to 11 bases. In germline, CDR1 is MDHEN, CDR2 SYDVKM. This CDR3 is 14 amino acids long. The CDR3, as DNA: TGTGCCAGCAGTTTTACAGGTTTTTATCAGCCCCAGCATTTT. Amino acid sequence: CASSFTGFYQPQHF.

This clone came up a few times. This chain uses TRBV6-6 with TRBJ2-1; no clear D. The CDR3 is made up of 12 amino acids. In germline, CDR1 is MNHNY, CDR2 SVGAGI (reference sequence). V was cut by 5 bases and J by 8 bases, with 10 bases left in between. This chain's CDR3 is CASSLIPYEQFF. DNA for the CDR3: TGTGCCAGCAGTCTGATACCCTATGAGCAGTTCTTC.

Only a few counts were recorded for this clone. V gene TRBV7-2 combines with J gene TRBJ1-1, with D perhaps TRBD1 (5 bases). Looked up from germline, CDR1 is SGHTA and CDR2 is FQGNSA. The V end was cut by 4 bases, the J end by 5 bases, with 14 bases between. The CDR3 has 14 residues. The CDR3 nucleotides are TGTGCCAGCAGCTCACAGGTTGCGGGGACTGAAGCTTTCTTT. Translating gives CASSSQVAGTEAFF.

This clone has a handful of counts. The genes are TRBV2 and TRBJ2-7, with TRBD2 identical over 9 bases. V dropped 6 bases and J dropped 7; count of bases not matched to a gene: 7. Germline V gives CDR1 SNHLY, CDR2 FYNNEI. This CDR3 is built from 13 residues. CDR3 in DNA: TGTGCCAGCAGGGCTAGCGGGAAAAGAGAGCAGTACTTC. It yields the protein CASRASGKREQYF.

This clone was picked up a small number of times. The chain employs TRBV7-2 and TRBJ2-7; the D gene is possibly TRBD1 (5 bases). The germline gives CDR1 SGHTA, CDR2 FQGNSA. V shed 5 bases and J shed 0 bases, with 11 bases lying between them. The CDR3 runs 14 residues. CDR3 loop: CASSPRVSSYEQYF. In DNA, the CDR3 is TGTGCCAGCAGCCCCAGGGTTAGCTCCTACGAGCAGTACTTC.

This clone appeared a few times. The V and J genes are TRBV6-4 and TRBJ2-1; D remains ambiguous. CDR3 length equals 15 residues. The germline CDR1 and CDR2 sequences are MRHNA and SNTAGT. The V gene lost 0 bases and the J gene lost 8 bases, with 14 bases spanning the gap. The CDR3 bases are TGTGCCAGCAGTGACTCGAGCCTACGGATCGATGAGCAGTTCTTC. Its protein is CASSDSSLRIDEQFF.

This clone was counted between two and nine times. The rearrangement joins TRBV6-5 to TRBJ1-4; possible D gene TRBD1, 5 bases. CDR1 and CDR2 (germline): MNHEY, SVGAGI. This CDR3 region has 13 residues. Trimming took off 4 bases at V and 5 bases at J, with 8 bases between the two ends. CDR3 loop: CASSFRGNEKLFF. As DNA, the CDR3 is TGTGCCAGCAGTTTTCGGGGCAATGAAAAACTGTTTTTT.